This TCR beta chain was identified in a study of STAT5B mutations in CD4+ large granular lymphocyte leukemia. The CDR3 spans 17 residues. CDR1 is SGHRS, CDR2 YFSETQ, per germline. Trimming at V came to 6 bases and at J to 0 bases, leaving 8 bases not matched to a gene. The assay was run at survey level. TCRdb's table, derived via immunoSEQ multiplex PCR, lists solely in-frame clones and lacks some. Of roughly 34,000 clones listed, around 81% are singletons. Specimen: CD4+ T cells from blood buffy coats. The chain combines TRBV5-1 with TRBJ2-3; the match to TRBD2 covers 12 bases. The sequence derives from a human donor in good health. The CDR3 loop is CASNIRTSGKSTDTQYF. For the CDR3, the DNA is TGCGCCAGCAACATTAGGACTAGCGGGAAAAGCACAGATACGCAGTATTTT.